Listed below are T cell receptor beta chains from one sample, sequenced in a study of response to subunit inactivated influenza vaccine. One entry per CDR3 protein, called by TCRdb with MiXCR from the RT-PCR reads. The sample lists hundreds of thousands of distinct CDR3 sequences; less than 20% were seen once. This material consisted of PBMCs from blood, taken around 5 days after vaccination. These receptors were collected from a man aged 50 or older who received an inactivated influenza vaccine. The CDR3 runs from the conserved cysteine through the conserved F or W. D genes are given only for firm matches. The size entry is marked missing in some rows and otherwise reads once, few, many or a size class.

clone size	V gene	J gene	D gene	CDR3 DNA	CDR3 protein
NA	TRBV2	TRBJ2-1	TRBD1	TGTGCCAGCACCAAGGACAGGGCCGGCTACAATGAGCAGTTCTTC	CASTKDRAGYNEQFF
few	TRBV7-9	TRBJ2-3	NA	TGTGCCAGCGCCCTGGCCAGGGGCGTTAGCACAGATACGCAGTATTTT	CASALARGVSTDTQYF
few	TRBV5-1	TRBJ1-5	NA	TGCGCCAGCAGCGCAGGGACCGGGGGTAGCAATCAGCCCCAGCATTTT	CASSAGTGGSNQPQHF
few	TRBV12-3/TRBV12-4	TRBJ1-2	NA	TGTGCCAGCAGTTTTGGGGGTGATGGCTACACCTTC	CASSFGGDGYTF
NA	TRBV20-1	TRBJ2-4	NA	TGCAGTGCTAAAATGGGGGTCGGGGACATTCAGTACTTC	CSAKMGVGDIQYF
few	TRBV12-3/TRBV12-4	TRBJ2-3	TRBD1	TGTGCCAGCAGTCTGGGACAGGGGGTAATAGATACGCAGTATTTT	CASSLGQGVIDTQYF
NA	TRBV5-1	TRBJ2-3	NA	TGCGCCAGCAGCCCCCGGGCAGCTAGCACAGATAGGCAGTATTTT	CASSPRAASTDRQYF
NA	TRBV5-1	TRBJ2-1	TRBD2	TGCGCCAGCAGCTCGACCTTATCCAGCGGGAGTATCTATGAGCAGTTCTTC	CASSSTLSSGSIYEQFF
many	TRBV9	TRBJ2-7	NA	TGTGCCAGCAGCCCAGGAGGGGGAGAGCAGTACTTC	CASSPGGGEQYF
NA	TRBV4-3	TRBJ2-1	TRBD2	TGCGCCAGCAGCCAATTCCCACCGAGCGGGAGTAAAAACAATGAGCAGTTCTTC	CASSQFPPSGSKNNEQFF
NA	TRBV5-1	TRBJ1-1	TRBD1	TGCGCCAGCAGCTTGAGACAGGGGAATGCTGAAGCTTTCTTT	CASSLRQGNAEAFF
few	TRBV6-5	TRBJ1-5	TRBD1	TGTGCCAGCAGTTCTACTTCCAGGGGGCGCATCCATCAGCCCCAGCATTTT	CASSSTSRGRIHQPQHF
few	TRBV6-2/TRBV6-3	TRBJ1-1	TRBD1	TGTGCCAGCAGTTACCCGTCCGGTGAGGGACAGGGCTTTGCTGAAGCTTTCTTT	CASSYPSGEGQGFAEAFF
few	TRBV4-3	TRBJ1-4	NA	TGCGCCAGCAGCCAAGGTATCCGGGAAAAACTGTTTTTT	CASSQGIREKLFF
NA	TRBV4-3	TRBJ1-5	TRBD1	TGCGCCAGCAGCCAAGATAATATAGGGGGCAGGGGTCAGCCCCAGCATTTT	CASSQDNIGGRGQPQHF
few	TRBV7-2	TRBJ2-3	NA	TGTGCCAGCAGCCCATTAGGTGGGGGGGCCCTTACGCAGTATTTT	CASSPLGGGALTQYF